This section outlines one T cell receptor beta chain sequence together with its context. The data derive from a study of radiotherapy plus CTLA-4 blockade in lung cancer. The assay was immunoSEQ multiplex PCR, and TCRdb's table has in-frame clones only and misses some. Of roughly 50,000 clones in the sample, about 88% were seen once. The CDR3 contains 14 residues. V was pared by 6 bases and J by 4 bases, with 7 bases of the junction left unmatched. Per germline, CDR1 LNHNV and CDR2 YYDKDF (reference sequence). The rearrangement links TRBV15 to TRBJ2-7; 9 bases fit TRBD2. Material: peripheral blood, obtained from a patient treated with radiotherapy plus ipilimumab. The sequence derives from a human donor with non-small cell lung cancer whose response to radiotherapy plus ipilimumab could not be evaluated. CDR3 region: CATRLAGAGYEQYF. CDR3 DNA: TGTGCCACCAGGTTAGCGGGAGCGGGATACGAGCAGTACTTC.